This T cell receptor (beta chain) was identified in a study of CD8 T cells in Susac syndrome. RNA totalling roughly 0.45 to 1 ug underwent reverse transcription with random hexamers. TCRdb re-called the immunoSEQ multiplex PCR reads with MiXCR, one entry per CDR3 protein. The sample records over 100,000 distinct CDR3 sequences, 85% to 95% being singletons. Germline V gives CDR1 LGHNA, CDR2 YSLEER. With 0 bases removed from V and 4 bases from J, the gap between germline ends came to 9 bases. The CDR3 contains 15 residues. Sequenced: CD8+ T cells from PBMCs. The rearrangement uses TRBV4-3 and TRBJ2-2; the D gene is possibly TRBD2 (5 bases). The clonotype originates from a human donor in good health. In nucleotides, the CDR3 is TGCGCCAGCAGCCAAGATCGGGCGGGCACCGGGGAGCTGTTTTTT. Protein sequence: CASSQDRAGTGELFF.